This T cell receptor (beta chain) was identified in a study of early T cells in non-severe SARS-CoV-2 infection. TCRdb itself ran the 5' RACE reads through MiXCR, one entry per CDR3 protein. This table holds more than 25,000 distinct CDR3 sequences, roughly 5.9% found once. The germline V gene has CDR1 DFQATT and CDR2 SNEGSKA (reference sequence). V was clipped by 0 bases and J by 6 bases, with 15 bases between them. This CDR3 spans 14 amino acids. In this sample, this clonotype turned up many times. The chain joins TRBV20-1 to TRBJ2-7; the D gene is possibly TRBD2 (6 bases). The material sequenced was whole blood. This TCR was sampled from an adult who was a healthcare worker with PCR-confirmed SARS-CoV-2 infection or an uninfected control (not recorded which). The CDR3 sequence: CSARDLTGDAEQYF. CDR3 nucleotide sequence: TGCAGTGCTAGAGATCTGACGGGGGACGCCGAGCAGTACTTC.